This is a list of T cell receptor beta chains from one sample in a study of T cell responses to AZD1222 COVID-19 vaccine. Repertoires were generated with immunoSEQ multiplex PCR, while TCRdb's copy carries only in-frame clones and drops some. The table has some 120,000 clones, around nine tenths seen once. This material consisted of peripheral blood, taken 28 days after the second dose of the MenACWY control vaccine. The receptors originated from an adult who received the MenACWY meningococcal vaccine as a control. Both conserved end residues are part of each CDR3. Each record gives: D gene, clone size, V gene, J gene, CDR3 DNA, CDR3 protein. A D gene is named only where the DNA matches it firmly. Not every row has a clone size; where given, it reads once, few, many or a size class.

>NA|NA|TRBV28|TRBJ2-2
TGTGCCAGCAGTTTACCCGGGGAGGACACCGGGGAGCTGTTTTTT
CASSLPGEDTGELFF
>TRBD1|NA|TRBV28|TRBJ2-7
TGTGCCAGCAGTTTTCTGTACGACAGGGGATTCTACGAGCAGTACTTC
CASSFLYDRGFYEQYF
>NA|few|TRBV18|TRBJ2-3
TGTGCCAGCTCCTCCCTTGGCCAGCAAATCACAGATACGCAGTATTTT
CASSSLGQQITDTQYF
>NA|NA|TRBV5-1|TRBJ1-5
TGCGCCAGCAGCTTGGACGGCGGGAGCAATCAGCCCCAGCATTTT
CASSLDGGSNQPQHF
>TRBD1|few|TRBV5-5|TRBJ1-4
TGTGCCAGCAGCCTAACCGGGACAGGGGCTGAAAAACTGTTTTTT
CASSLTGTGAEKLFF
>TRBD1|NA|TRBV27|TRBJ1-6
TGTGCCAGCAGTTTAGAGACAGGGGGGAGCTCACCCCTCCACTTT
CASSLETGGSSPLHF
>NA|NA|TRBV19|TRBJ1-5
TGTGCCAGTAGCCCCGGGTGGATTAGCAATCAGCCCCAGCATTTT
CASSPGWISNQPQHF
>TRBD1|NA|TRBV5-4|TRBJ2-5
TGTGCCAGCAGCCCCGGACAGGGGCAAGAGACCCAGTACTTC
CASSPGQGQETQYF
>NA|NA|TRBV5-6|TRBJ1-5
TGTGCCAGCAGCTTAAGGCTCGGGGGCAATCAGCCCCAGCATTTT
CASSLRLGGNQPQHF
>NA|NA|TRBV7-3|TRBJ1-1
TGTGCCAGCAGCCAGCAGGGCATGAACACTGAAGCTTTCTTT
CASSQQGMNTEAFF
>NA|NA|TRBV28|TRBJ2-6
TGTGCCAGCAGCTCAGGCCCCCCTTCTGGGGCCAACGTCCTGACTTTC
CASSSGPPSGANVLTF
>TRBD1|NA|TRBV5-1|TRBJ1-5
TGCGCCAGCAGCTTTACAGGGGAAAGGCGCAATCAGCCCCAGCATTTT
CASSFTGERRNQPQHF
>TRBD2|NA|TRBV5-6|TRBJ2-2
TGTGCCAGCAGCCGCCGTAGCGGGGTCGGCACCGGGGAGCTGTTTTTT
CASSRRSGVGTGELFF
>TRBD1|NA|TRBV5-1|TRBJ1-2
TGCGCCAGCAGCCCGACAGGGAGCGCGGGTGGCTACACCTTC
CASSPTGSAGGYTF
>NA|NA|TRBV19|TRBJ2-4
TGTGCCAGTAGTAGAAGAAACATTCAGTACTTC
CASSRRNIQYF
>TRBD1|NA|TRBV28|TRBJ1-1
TGTGCCAGCAGTTTCACCACAGGGGGGGACACTGAAGCTTTCTTT
CASSFTTGGDTEAFF
>NA|few|TRBV28|TRBJ1-6
TGTGCCAGCCGCGGGGGGGCTGCCTATAATTCACCCCTCCACTTT
CASRGGAAYNSPLHF
>NA|NA|TRBV2|TRBJ1-6
TGTGCCGCGGATCTGGGCAGGCTCCATTCACCCCTCCACTTT
CAADLGRLHSPLHF
>TRBD1|NA|TRBV24-1|TRBJ1-2
TGTGCCACCAGTGACCTGGGACAGGGGGCATTTGACACCTTC
CATSDLGQGAFDTF
>TRBD1|once|TRBV30|TRBJ1-5
TGTGCCTGGAGGGACAGGGGAGGCAATCAGCCCCAGCATTTT
CAWRDRGGNQPQHF
>NA|NA|TRBV5-8|TRBJ1-3
TGTGCCAGCAGCTTGGCCCCGGTTGGAAACACCATATATTTT
CASSLAPVGNTIYF
>NA|NA|TRBV9|TRBJ2-5
TGTGCCAGCAGCCGATCGACTAGAGAAGAGACCCAGTACTTC
CASSRSTREETQYF
>NA|few|TRBV19|TRBJ1-5
TGTGCCAGTGGGCAGAGGAATCAGCCCCAGCATTTT
CASGQRNQPQHF
>NA|NA|TRBV7-3|TRBJ2-7
TGTGCCAGCAGCTTCAAACAGGGCTACGAGCAGTACTTC
CASSFKQGYEQYF
>NA|NA|TRBV6-5|TRBJ1-2
TGTGCCAGCAGTTACACCCCACCCCGGAACTATGGCTACACCTTC
CASSYTPPRNYGYTF
>TRBD2|NA|TRBV3-1/TRBV3-2|TRBJ2-6
TGTGCCAGCAGCCCCGACCGGTTTCTAGCGGGATCCAACGTCCTGACTTTC
CASSPDRFLAGSNVLTF
>NA|NA|TRBV12-3/TRBV12-4|TRBJ2-3
TGTGCCAGCAGTACACGTCATATCCCATCGCAGTATTTT
CASSTRHIPSQYF
>NA|NA|TRBV9|TRBJ2-1
TGTGCCAGCAGCGTAGAGGACAGCTACTCCTACAATGAGCAGTTCTTC
CASSVEDSYSYNEQFF
>NA|NA|TRBV27|TRBJ2-6
TGTGCCAGCAGTTTAGAGGGCCAGGGTAACTCTGGGGCCAACGTCCTGACTTTC
CASSLEGQGNSGANVLTF
>NA|NA|TRBV5-1|TRBJ2-5
TGCGCCAGCAGCTTGGGTGGGGTCGGCGGACAAGAGACCCAGTACTTC
CASSLGGVGGQETQYF
>NA|NA|TRBV28|TRBJ2-1
TGTGCCAGCAGTTTCGTATTGGGGAGGACCTACAATGAGCAGTTCTTC
CASSFVLGRTYNEQFF
>TRBD2|NA|TRBV2|TRBJ2-3
TGTGCCAGCAGCCGGGACTATCGTTACTCAGATACGCAGTATTTT
CASSRDYRYSDTQYF
>NA|NA|TRBV6-6|TRBJ2-3
TGTGCCAGCACTCTGGGACGGAACACAGATACGCAGTATTTT
CASTLGRNTDTQYF
>NA|NA|TRBV9|TRBJ2-2
TGTGCCAGCAGCGCGACCCAGACTATTACCGGGGAGCTGTTTTTT
CASSATQTITGELFF
>NA|NA|TRBV5-8|TRBJ1-5
TGTGCCAGCAGCTTGTTTGGCCAGGGAAGCAATCAGCCCCAGCATTTT
CASSLFGQGSNQPQHF
>NA|once|TRBV7-8|TRBJ2-5
TGTGCCAGCAGCCCGGGGACTCACAAAGAGACCCAGTACTTC
CASSPGTHKETQYF
>NA|once|TRBV7-9|TRBJ2-5
TGTGCCAGCAGCTCAGGGGGGAAGTACAACCAAGAGACCCAGTACTTC
CASSSGGKYNQETQYF
>NA|NA|TRBV5-5|TRBJ1-1
TGTGCCAGCAGCCCGGACAGTTTCGGGACTGAAGCTTTCTTT
CASSPDSFGTEAFF
>TRBD1|NA|TRBV10-1|TRBJ1-1
TGCGCCAGCAGTGAATACAGGGGGCGAACTGAAGCTTTCTTT
CASSEYRGRTEAFF
>NA|NA|TRBV29-1|TRBJ2-1
TGCAGCGTTGAATCCCCGGACGTATACAATGAGCAGTTCTTC
CSVESPDVYNEQFF
>NA|NA|TRBV10-3|TRBJ1-5
TGTGCCATCAGTGTTAGAGGGGACAATCAGCCCCAGCATTTT
CAISVRGDNQPQHF
>TRBD2|NA|TRBV13|TRBJ2-2
TGTGCCAGCTACGGGACTAGCGGGAGCTCCACCGGGGAGCTGTTTTTT
CASYGTSGSSTGELFF
>NA|NA|TRBV18|TRBJ1-2
TGTGCCAGCTCACTAGGTGCAGGATCTAACCAGGGTGGCTACACCTTC
CASSLGAGSNQGGYTF
>NA|NA|TRBV30|TRBJ2-5
TGTGCCTGGAGTGTACAACAGGGTGAGACCCAGTACTTC
CAWSVQQGETQYF
>NA|NA|TRBV5-1|TRBJ2-7
TGCGCCAGCAGCTTGGGTCAGGGTCTATACGAGCAGTACTTC
CASSLGQGLYEQYF
>TRBD1|NA|TRBV4-1|TRBJ2-5
TGCGCCAGCAGCCAAGAGGCAGGGGGCGCGGAGACCCAGTACTTC
CASSQEAGGAETQYF
>TRBD1|NA|TRBV6-2/TRBV6-3|TRBJ2-1
TGTGCCAGCGGCCAGGGGCCGCCAGGGGGTTATAATGAGCAGTTCTTC
CASGQGPPGGYNEQFF
>NA|NA|TRBV7-2|TRBJ1-1
TGTGCCAGCAGTCGGGTCCGGGCTGAGAACACTGAAGCTTTCTTT
CASSRVRAENTEAFF
>TRBD1|NA|TRBV10-3|TRBJ1-1
TGTGCCATCAGGCCAGGGACAGGGTTGATCACTGAAGCTTTCTTT
CAIRPGTGLITEAFF
>NA|NA|TRBV19|TRBJ1-2
TGTGCCAGTAGTACGCAGGAGGGGTATGGCTACACCTTC
CASSTQEGYGYTF
>NA|NA|TRBV21-1|TRBJ1-6
TGTGCCAGCAGCAAAGGGGAAGGGGGTCCCCCTCAATATAATTCACCCCTCCACTTT
CASSKGEGGPPQYNSPLHF
>NA|NA|TRBV5-1|TRBJ1-1
TGCGCCAGCAGAATCGACCTAAACACTGAAGCTTTCTTT
CASRIDLNTEAFF
>TRBD2|NA|TRBV28|TRBJ2-2
TGTGCCAGCAGTAAACTGGGACTAGCGGGACCCACAGGTGCCACCGGGGAGCTGTTTTTT
CASSKLGLAGPTGATGELFF
>TRBD1|NA|TRBV10-2|TRBJ1-6
TGCGCCACCAGGACAGGGTCGAGTTCACCCCTCCACTTT
CATRTGSSSPLHF
>NA|NA|TRBV6-5|TRBJ1-1
TGTGCCAGCAGTTATGGGCAGAACACTGAAGCTTTCTTT
CASSYGQNTEAFF
>TRBD2|NA|TRBV13|TRBJ2-2
TGTGCCAGCAGCTTAGGCCTCGATGCTAGCGGGGGGGTCAACACCGGGGAGCTGTTTTTT
CASSLGLDASGGVNTGELFF
>NA|NA|TRBV6-2/TRBV6-3|TRBJ1-1
TGTGCCAGCAGTACGGCCACTGAAGCTTTCTTT
CASSTATEAFF